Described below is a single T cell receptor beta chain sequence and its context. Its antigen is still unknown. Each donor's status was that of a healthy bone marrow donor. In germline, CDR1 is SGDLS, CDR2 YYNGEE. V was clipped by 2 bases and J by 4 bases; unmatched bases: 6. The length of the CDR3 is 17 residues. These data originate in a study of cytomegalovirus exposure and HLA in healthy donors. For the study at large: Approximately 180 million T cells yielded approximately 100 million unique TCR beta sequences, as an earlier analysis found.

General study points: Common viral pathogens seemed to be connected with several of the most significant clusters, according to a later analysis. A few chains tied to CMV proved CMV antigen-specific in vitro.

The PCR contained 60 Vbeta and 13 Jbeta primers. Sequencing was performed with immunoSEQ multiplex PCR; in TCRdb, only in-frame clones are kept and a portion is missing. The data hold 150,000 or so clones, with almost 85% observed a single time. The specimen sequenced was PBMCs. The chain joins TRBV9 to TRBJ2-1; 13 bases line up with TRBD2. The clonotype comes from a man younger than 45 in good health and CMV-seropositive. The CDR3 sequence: CASSVGLAGVFYNEQFF. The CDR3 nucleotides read TGTGCCAGCAGCGTCGGACTAGCGGGAGTCTTTTACAATGAGCAGTTCTTC.